The sequence of this TCR beta chain was determined in a study of blood T cell repertoires in COVID-19. The overall study: Sources were T cells, B-cell-depleted T cells, or PBMCs; the material itself was cDNA or gDNA.

CDR1 SGHTA and CDR2 FQGNSA come from the germline V gene. There are 14 residues in the CDR3. Trimming removed 1 base from V and 8 bases from J; junction bases left unmatched: 3. As originally analysed: From reference gene primer amplification, estimates of nucleated cell counts were derived. TCRdb's table, derived via immunoSEQ multiplex PCR, lists solely in-frame clones and lacks some. The DNA gave D and trimming, while V, J and clone size come from that table. The data contain more than 200,000 clones, more than 70% of them singletons. Cohorts were determined from participant-reported clinical history.

The gene calls are TRBV7-2 and TRBJ1-1, with TRBD1 identical over 11 bases. The TCR originated in a woman between 40 and 55 years old with acute COVID-19. The sequencing input was PBMCs or T cells enriched from blood (not recorded which). The CDR3 region has the DNA TGTGCCAGCAGCTTAGGGGACAGGGGGTACGAAGCTTTCTTT. Its translation: CASSLGDRGYEAFF. Looking up the rest from reference TRBV7-2 and TRBJ1-1 gives the full variable domain: GAGVSQSPSNKVTEKGKDVELRCDPISGHTALYWYRQSLGQGLEFLIYFQGNSAPDKSGLPSDRFSAERTGGSVSTLTIQRTQQEDSAVYLCASSLGDRGYEAFFGQGTRLTVV.